Sequencing of this TCR beta chain was carried out in a study of blood T cell repertoires in COVID-19. Study information: Acute-phase and convalescent COVID-19 samples originated in the United States, Italy and Spain. T cells, B-cell-depleted T cells, or PBMCs supplied cDNA or gDNA.

Per the study methods: Reference gene primers were amplified, and this amplification served to estimate nucleated cell counts. The repertoire was sequenced with immunoSEQ multiplex PCR; TCRdb's copy has only in-frame clones and lacks some. That table is the source of V, J and clone size, and D and trimming were worked out from the DNA. In the table there are around 80,000 clones, about 87% of which are singletons. V was pared by 5 bases and J by 7 bases, with 13 bases of the junction left unmatched. Germline V gene sequence: CDR1 SGHTA, CDR2 FQGNSA. The CDR3 is 16 residues long. This clonotype was obtained from an elderly man with active or convalescent COVID-19. The chain uses TRBV7-2 and TRBJ1-2; 10 bases agree with TRBD1. Sequencing was carried out using peripheral blood. The CDR3 region is CASSPPRDRGRGGYTF. DNA for the CDR3: TGTGCCAGCAGCCCCCCGAGGGACAGGGGAAGAGGTGGCTACACCTTC.